The clone carrying this T cell receptor beta chain appeared a few times. Antigen: not known. This sample stems from a study of Ad26.COV2.S vaccination and SARS-CoV-2 variants. Study-level points and caveats: Individuals receiving vaccine had higher spike-specific TCR breadth than placebo recipients did. The TCR breadth and depth analyses may have produced an underestimate of total T cell responses.

The assay was immunoSEQ multiplex PCR, and TCRdb's table has in-frame clones only and misses some. The sample lists 290,000 or so clones; more than 70% were seen once. Treatment defined: about 20 received Ad26.COV2.S at low or high dose, single or two shots; 5 received placebo; per-sample allocation not given. Specimens were obtained on day 63 following the first vaccine or placebo injection. Whoever gave the sample was an adult aged 18-55 years in Boston. The administered vaccine (an Ad26 vector) expressed Wuhan-strain SARS-CoV-2 spike. The CDR3 contains 13 residues. The trim removed 8 bases at V and 9 bases at J, leaving 8 bases unmatched.

Specimen: peripheral blood, collected in a trial of Ad26.COV2.S vaccine versus placebo. The sequence was obtained from a person between 18 and 60 years old who received the Ad26.COV2.S COVID-19 vaccine or a placebo. The chain is built from TRBV12-3 or TRBV12-4 and TRBJ2-1, with 9 bases fitting TRBD1. The CDR3 nucleotides read TGTGCCAGCGGGGGGACAGGGCTTTTTGAGCAGTTCTTC. Translating gives CASGGTGLFEQFF.